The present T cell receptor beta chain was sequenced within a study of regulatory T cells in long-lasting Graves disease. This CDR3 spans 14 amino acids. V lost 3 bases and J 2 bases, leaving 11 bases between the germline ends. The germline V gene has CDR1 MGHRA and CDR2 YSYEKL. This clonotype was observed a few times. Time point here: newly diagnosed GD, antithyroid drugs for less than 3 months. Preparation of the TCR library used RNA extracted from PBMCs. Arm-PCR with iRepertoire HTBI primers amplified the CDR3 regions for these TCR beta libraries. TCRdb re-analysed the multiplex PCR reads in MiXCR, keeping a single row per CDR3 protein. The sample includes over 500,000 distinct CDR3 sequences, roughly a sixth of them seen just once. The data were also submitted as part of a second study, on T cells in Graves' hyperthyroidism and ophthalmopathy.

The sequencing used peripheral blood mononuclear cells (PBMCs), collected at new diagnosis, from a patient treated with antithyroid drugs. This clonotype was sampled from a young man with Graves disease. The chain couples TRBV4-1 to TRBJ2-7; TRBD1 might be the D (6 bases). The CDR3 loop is CASSHRQATYEQYF. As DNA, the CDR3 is TGCGCCAGCAGCCACAGACAGGCCACCTACGAGCAGTACTTC.